This TCR beta chain emerged from a study of shared clonotypes between healthy human individuals. General study points: When compared with the clonotypes that were shared by all four sorted-subset donors, the non-shared clonotypes turned out to have lower generation probabilities. In general, naive subsets displayed greater estimated richness than memory subsets did.

Regarding this clone: The antigen remains unidentified. In the same sample, other DNA sequences code for this CDR3.

The data were produced by immunoSEQ multiplex PCR, yet TCRdb's version contains in-frame clones alone and is incomplete. The repertoire holds about 1,900,000 clones, about 94% seen once, with under 1.5% in the top ten. Naive CD8 cells, CD45RO-negative and positively selected for CCR7, excluded terminally differentiated effector memory CD45RA+ cells. J was trimmed by 4 bases and V by 2 bases; bases with no gene match: 1. Looked up from germline, CDR1 is LGHNA and CDR2 is YSLEER. This CDR3 is built from 15 residues. This receptor was obtained from a man younger than 30 in good health. Sequenced input: naive CD8+ T cells sorted from blood. The rearrangement uses TRBV4-3 and TRBJ2-3, with 12 bases identical to TRBD2. The CDR3 bases are TGCGCCAGCAGCCAACTAGCGGGAGGGGCAGATACGCAGTATTTT. Translation: CASSQLAGGADTQYF.